This TCR beta chain originates from a study of blood T cell repertoires in COVID-19. Germline CDR1 reads SNHLY; CDR2 reads FYNNEI. This CDR3 has 13 residues. V gave up 7 bases and J gave up 1 base, with 10 bases separating them. Participant-reported clinical history was the basis for cohort assignment. TCRdb's copy holds only in-frame clones and misses some; the assay was immunoSEQ multiplex PCR. The sample has approximately 300,000 clones, around 84% seen once; the top ten hold approximately 1.9%. The material sequenced was PBMCs or T cells enriched from blood (not recorded which). The chain employs TRBV2 and TRBJ1-1, with D possibly matching TRBD1 (6 bases). This clonotype was obtained from a woman aged 30 to 39 who had been exposed to COVID-19. The CDR3 nucleotides read TGTGCCAGCACCAGGGGTGGGAACACTGAAGCTTTCTTT. Its translation: CASTRGGNTEAFF.